Following are 9 T cell receptor beta chains from one sample sequenced in a study of control samples from healthy donors and cancer patients (dated by TCRdb to 2018 to 2020). The library relied on the immunoSEQ multiplex PCR assay. The table comes from immuneACCESS by way of TCRdb, which keeps in-frame sequences with V and J called. Part of the clones is missing from these tables; in studies checked, under half for an unresolved V gene and the rest for unknown reasons. The sample table shows 84,000 or so clones, and about nine tenths are seen once. 15% to 20% of the sample is taken by the ten largest. Sequencing input: blood. The receptors were sampled from a man aged 50-60 years in good health.

The rearrangement links TRBV6-6 to TRBJ1-4, with 7 nucleotides matching TRBD1. J was trimmed by 2 bases and V by 6 bases; bases with no gene match: 3. The CDR3 is 14 amino acids. Germline values: CDR1 MNHNY, CDR2 SVGAGI (reference sequence). CDR3 sequence: CASSPTGTNEKLFF. CDR3 DNA sequence: TGTGCCAGCAGCCCGACAGGGACTAATGAAAAACTGTTTTTT.

The CDR3 sequence: CASSLRGRNTEAFF. DNA of the CDR3: TGTGCCAGCAGTTTAAGGGGGCGAAACACTGAAGCTTTCTTT. The chain couples TRBV27 to TRBJ1-1; TRBD1 agrees at 7 bases. Germline CDR1 reads MNHEY; CDR2 reads SMNVEV (reference sequence). Unmatched junction bases numbered 2, after V lost 2 bases and J lost 2 bases. This CDR3 is built from 14 residues.

The DNA of the CDR3 is TGTGCCAGCAGCTTAGCCCCCGGGGCCCGGGATGAAAAACTGTTTTTT. Translation: CASSLAPGARDEKLFF. The rearrangement uses TRBV7-2 and TRBJ1-4, with D perhaps TRBD1 (5 bases). CDR1 is SGHTA, CDR2 FQGNSA, per germline. The CDR3 is 16 amino acids. Trimming pared 0 bases from V and 6 bases from J, leaving 14 bases between.

This chain uses TRBV7-2 with TRBJ1-4; 8 positions match TRBD1. Germline CDR1 SGHTA, CDR2 FQGNSA. This CDR3 is 14 amino acids long. With V trimmed by 5 bases and J by 6 bases, 5 bases remained unmatched. The CDR3 DNA reads as TGTGCCAGCAGCCGGACAGGGTCGGATGAAAAACTGTTTTTT. Translated, it gives CASSRTGSDEKLFF.

The chain joins TRBV6-5 to TRBJ2-7, with D possibly matching TRBD1 (6 bases). Germline loops: CDR1 MNHEY, CDR2 SVGAGI. The CDR3 loop spans 14 amino acids. Deletions cut 8 bases from V and 1 base from J, with 15 bases between. The CDR3 DNA sequence: TGTGCCAGCTTACGGGAAGGGGGTTCCTACGAGCAGTACTTC. It is translated as CASLREGGSYEQYF.

The chain links TRBV15 to TRBJ1-2, with a tentative D call TRBD1 (6 bases). V was clipped by 1 base and J by 4 bases, with 10 bases between them. This CDR3 spans 14 amino acids. Per the germline V gene, CDR1 is LNHNV and CDR2 is YYDKDF (reference sequence). CDR3 nucleotide sequence: TGTGCCACCAGCAGAGGGGGGGGCTCCTATGGCTACACCTTC. The encoded protein is CATSRGGGSYGYTF.

The chain has TRBV11-2 and TRBJ2-3; D might be TRBD1 or TRBD2, each matching 6 bases. The CDR3 covers 15 residues. Germline values: CDR1 SGHAT, CDR2 FQNNGV. The ends were cut back, 1 base at V and 0 bases at J, with 8 bases in the middle. The chain's CDR3 is CASSLAGASTDTQYF. As DNA, the CDR3 is TGTGCCAGCAGCTTAGCGGGGGCTAGCACAGATACGCAGTATTTT.

CDR3 loop: CATNPLGQGGGYTF. As DNA, the CDR3 is TGTGCCACCAACCCTCTGGGACAGGGAGGAGGCTACACCTTC. J is TRBJ1-2 and V is TRBV27; 9 bases are a match to TRBD1. The CDR3 has 14 residues. Germline V gene data show CDR1 as MNHEY and CDR2 as SMNVEV (reference sequence). The J segment lost 8 bases and the V segment lost 10 bases, leaving 14 bases of the junction unmatched.

This clone was recorded only once. This chain links TRBV7-2 with TRBJ2-7; TRBD2 is a possible D gene (6 bases). Germline V gene sequence: CDR1 SGHTA, CDR2 FQGNSA. V gave up 0 bases and J gave up 7 bases, with 7 bases separating them. The CDR3 has 12 amino acids. Here the CDR3 reads CASSLARGEQYF. In DNA form, the CDR3 reads TGTGCCAGCAGCTTAGCCCGGGGGGAGCAGTACTTC.